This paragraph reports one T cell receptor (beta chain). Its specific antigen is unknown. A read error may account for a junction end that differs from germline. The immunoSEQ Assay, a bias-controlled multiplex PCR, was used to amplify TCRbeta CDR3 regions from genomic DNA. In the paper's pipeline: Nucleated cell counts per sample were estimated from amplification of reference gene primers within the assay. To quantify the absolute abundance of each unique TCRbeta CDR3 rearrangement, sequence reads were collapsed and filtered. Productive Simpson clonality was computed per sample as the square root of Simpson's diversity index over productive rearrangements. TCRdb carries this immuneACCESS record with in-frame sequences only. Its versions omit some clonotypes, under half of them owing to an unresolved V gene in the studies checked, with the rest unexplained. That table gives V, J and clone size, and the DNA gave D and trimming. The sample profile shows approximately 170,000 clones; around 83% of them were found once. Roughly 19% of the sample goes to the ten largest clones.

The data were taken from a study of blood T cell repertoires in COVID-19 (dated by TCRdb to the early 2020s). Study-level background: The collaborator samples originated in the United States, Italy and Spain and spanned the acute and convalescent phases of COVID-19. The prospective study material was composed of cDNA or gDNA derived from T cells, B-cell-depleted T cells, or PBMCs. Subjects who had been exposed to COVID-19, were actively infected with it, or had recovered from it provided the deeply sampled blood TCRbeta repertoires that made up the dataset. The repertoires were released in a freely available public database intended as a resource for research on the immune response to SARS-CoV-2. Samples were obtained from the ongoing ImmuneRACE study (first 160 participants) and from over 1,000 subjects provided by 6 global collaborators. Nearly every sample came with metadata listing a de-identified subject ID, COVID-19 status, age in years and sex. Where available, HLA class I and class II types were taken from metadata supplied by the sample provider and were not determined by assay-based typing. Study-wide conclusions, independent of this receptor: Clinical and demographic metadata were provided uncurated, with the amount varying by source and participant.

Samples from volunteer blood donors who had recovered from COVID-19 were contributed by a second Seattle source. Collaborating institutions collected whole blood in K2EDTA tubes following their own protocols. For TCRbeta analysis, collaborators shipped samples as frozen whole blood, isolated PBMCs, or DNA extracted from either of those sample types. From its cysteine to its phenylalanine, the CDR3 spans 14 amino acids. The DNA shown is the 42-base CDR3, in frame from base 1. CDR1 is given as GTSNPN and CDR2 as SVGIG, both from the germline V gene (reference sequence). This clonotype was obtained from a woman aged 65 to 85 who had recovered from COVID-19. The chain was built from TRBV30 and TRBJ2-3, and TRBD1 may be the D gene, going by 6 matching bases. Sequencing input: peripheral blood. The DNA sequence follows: TGTGCCTGGGGGGTAGGGGGTTTAACCTTTACGCGGGATTTT. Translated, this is CAWGVGGLTFTRDF. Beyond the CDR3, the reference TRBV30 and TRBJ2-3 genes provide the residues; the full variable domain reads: SQTIHQWPATLVQPVGSPLSLECTVEGTSNPNLYWYRQAAGRGLQLLFYSVGIGQISSEVPQNLSASRPQDRQFILSSKKLLLSDSGFYLCAWGVGGLTFTRDFGPGTRLTVL.